These 12 T cell receptor beta chains came from one sample sequenced in a study of Graves' ophthalmopathy and Graves' hyperthyroidism. Scientists amplified the TCR beta CDR3 regions from RNA transcripts. HTBI primers were employed in first-round RT-PCR, then a second-round multiplex PCR followed. One entry per CDR3 protein, called by TCRdb with MiXCR from the multiplex PCR reads. Of approximately 410,000 distinct CDR3 sequences listed, 15% are singletons. Sequencing input: peripheral blood. These receptors originate from a woman under 30 with stable Graves' hyperthyroidism.

This chain joins TRBV29-1 and TRBJ2-3; D uncertain. Trimming took off 5 bases at V and 7 bases at J, with 13 bases between the two ends. Germline CDR1 SQVTM, CDR2 ANQGSEA. This CDR3 comprises 12 residues. This chain's CDR3 is CSVQRPTNTQYF. The CDR3 DNA sequence: TGCAGCGTTCAAAGACCGACAAATACGCAGTATTTT.

This clonotype was detected only a few times. At one boundary the junction diverges from the germline segment, which might be a read error. The CDR3 is CASSLSTHRVSYEQHF. Here the CDR3 DNA reads TGCGCCAGCAGTCTTAGTACCCACAGGGTTTCCTACGAGCAGCACTTC. The chain is built from TRBV5-1 and TRBJ2-7; perhaps TRBD1 as D (6 bases). This CDR3 comprises 16 residues. Germline V CDR1 and CDR2: SGHRS, YFSETQ.

A word on this clonotype: A much larger clone differs by one base, so this may be a read error. The V gene is TRBV10-2, the J gene TRBJ1-6; 7 bases map to TRBD1. This CDR3 contains 19 residues. CDR1 and CDR2 (germline): WSHSY, SAAADI. In DNA form, the CDR3 reads TGCGCCAGCAGTGAGTTTCTTGGACAGGTTGGCTCCTATAATTCACTCCTCCACTTT. Translating gives CASSEFLGQVGSYNSLLHF.

At least ten counts were recorded for this clonotype. This chain links TRBV6-2 or TRBV6-3 with TRBJ2-5; the D gene is possibly TRBD2 (7 bases). Germline V lookup: CDR1 MNHEY, CDR2 SVGEGT. The CDR3 is 16 amino acids. V dropped 6 bases and J dropped 4 bases, with 21 bases sitting between them. CDR3 DNA: TGTGCCAGCAGCTCGTTAAAGGCAAGGGGGGGAGAGACCCAGTACTTC. The encoded protein is CASSSLKARGGETQYF.

The chain couples TRBV11-2 to TRBJ2-2; possibly TRBD1 for D (7 bases). Trimming cost V 6 bases and J 4 bases, with 12 bases left between them. Per the germline V gene, CDR1 is SGHAT and CDR2 is FQNNGV. The CDR3 is 14 amino acids. CDR3 coding DNA: TGTGCCAGCAGGTACAGGGGAGGCACCGGGGAGCTGTTTTTT. Protein sequence: CASRYRGGTGELFF.

Ten or more counts support this clonotype. This chain uses TRBV10-3 with TRBJ2-7; possibly TRBD1 for D (6 bases). Germline assignment: CDR1 ENHRY and CDR2 SYGVKD. This CDR3 has 14 residues. V was clipped by 2 bases and J by 4 bases, with 12 bases between them. The chain's CDR3 is CAISEAGTPYEQYF. The DNA for the CDR3 is TGTGCCATCAGTGAGGCCGGGACACCGTACGAGCAGTACTTC.

This clonotype was recorded at least ten times. This chain connects TRBV19 to TRBJ2-7, with D perhaps matching TRBD1 or TRBD2 (6 bases each). The CDR3 sequence is 15 residues long. Germline-derived CDR1 and CDR2 are LNHDA and SQIVND (reference sequence). The V gene lost 4 bases and the J gene lost 2 bases, with 15 bases spanning the gap. The CDR3 nucleotides read TGTGCCAGTAGTAAGGCGTCGGGGGCCGCCTACGAGCAGTACTTC. It encodes CASSKASGAAYEQYF.

Regarding this clonotype: A much larger clone is a single base away; this may be a read error. The conserved phenylalanine or tryptophan is not found at the CDR3 terminus, so this likely reflects a read error. The chain has TRBV4-1 and TRBJ1-2; the D is unclear. The CDR3 has 16 amino acids. The ends were cut back, 0 bases at V and 7 bases at J, with 18 bases in the middle. The germline gives CDR1 MGHRA, CDR2 YSYEKL. The CDR3 DNA reads as TGCGCCAGCAGCCAAGATCACGAGGGAAGTGGCGTTGGCTACACCTAC. Protein sequence: CASSQDHEGSGVGYTY.

This clonotype was counted at least ten times. The CDR3 DNA is TGCAGTGCTAGAGATGCCAGGGATCATATGGAGACCCAGTACTTC. Residues: CSARDARDHMETQYF. The chain uses TRBV20-1 and TRBJ2-5; the D gene is possibly TRBD1 (5 bases). V was clipped by 0 bases and J by 5 bases, with 16 bases between them. The CDR3 runs 15 residues. The germline gives CDR1 DFQATT, CDR2 SNEGSKA (reference sequence).

This sequence joins TRBV13 and TRBJ2-2; D not resolved. The V end lost 4 bases, the J end lost 7 bases, and 10 bases lay between the germline ends. There are 13 residues in the CDR3. Germline V lookup: CDR1 PRHDT, CDR2 FYEKMQ (reference sequence). The CDR3 sequence: CASSSLRVGELFF. DNA for the CDR3: TGTGCCAGCAGCTCCCTTCGGGTCGGGGAGCTGTTTTTT.

This clonotype was found many times. The chain couples TRBV6-5 to TRBJ1-5; D unclear. V was shortened by 4 bases and J by 2 bases, with 9 bases between the two germline ends. Looked up from germline, CDR1 is MNHEY and CDR2 is SVGAGI. This CDR3 is built from 14 residues. CDR3 DNA: TGTGCCAGCAGTTCCGTTTATGGCAATCAGCCCCAGCATTTT. Protein product: CASSSVYGNQPQHF.

The chain joins TRBV29-1 to TRBJ1-2; 10 bases are shared with TRBD1. Germline CDR1 is SQVTM and CDR2 is ANQGSEA. Losses at the gene ends were 8 bases for V and 8 bases for J; bases not matched to a gene: 11. The CDR3 contains 13 residues. In nucleotides, the CDR3 is TGCAGCTTCCCGGGACAGGGGATCGGGGGCTACACCTTC. Protein sequence: CSFPGQGIGGYTF.